The 31 T cell receptor beta chains below were found in one sample sequenced in a study of T cells in Graves' hyperthyroidism and ophthalmopathy. Template material for amplifying TCR beta CDR3 regions consisted of RNA transcripts. A set of HTBI primers served as the primers for a first-round RT-PCR of the TCR CDR3. Using its own MiXCR run on the multiplex PCR reads, TCRdb lists one record per CDR3 protein. Found here are about half a million distinct CDR3 sequences, roughly 16% of them singletons; the top ten hold 25% to 30%. The sequenced sample consisted of blood. The receptors were sampled from a woman under 40 with Graves' ophthalmopathy.

This clonotype has at least ten counts. The rearrangement uses TRBV27 and TRBJ1-1, with D perhaps TRBD1 (5 bases). Germline values: CDR1 MNHEY, CDR2 SMNVEV (reference sequence). Trimming removed 5 bases at V and 5 bases at J, with 15 bases between. The CDR3 loop spans 14 amino acids. The CDR3 is CASSIGGRGTEAFF. The CDR3 DNA sequence: TGTGCCAGCAGTATCGGAGGACGGGGGACTGAAGCTTTCTTT.

Only a few counts were recorded for this clonotype. V and J are TRBV4-3 and TRBJ2-1; unclear D gene. V was shortened by 0 bases and J by 0 bases, with 12 bases between the two germline ends. CDR1 and CDR2 (germline): LGHNA, YSLEER. This CDR3 comprises 17 residues. This CDR3 is CASSQDPTVSSYNEQFF. The CDR3 DNA follows: TGCGCCAGCAGCCAAGATCCCACCGTCAGCTCCTACAATGAGCAGTTCTTC.

This clonotype was counted many times. V gene TRBV20-1 combines with J gene TRBJ1-1, with D perhaps matching TRBD1 (5 bases). Trimming cost V 3 bases and J 6 bases, with 20 bases left between them. The CDR3 covers 15 residues. Germline-derived CDR1 and CDR2 are DFQATT and SNEGSKA (reference sequence). For the CDR3, the DNA is TGCAGTGCTAGTTTCCGGGGCAGGGTGAGGCCTGAAGCTTTCTTT. Amino acids: CSASFRGRVRPEAFF.

The chain is built from TRBV6-5 and TRBJ2-6; the D is unclear. The germline CDR1 and CDR2 sequences are MNHEY and SVGAGI. The V and J ends lost 2 bases and 2 bases respectively, with 10 bases between them. The CDR3 has 16 residues. Written as DNA, the CDR3 is TGTGCCAGCAGTTACGAATGGGGTCCTGGGGCCAACGTCCTGACTTTC. It codes for CASSYEWGPGANVLTF.

This clonotype turned up a few times. The rearrangement uses TRBV30 and TRBJ1-1; D perhaps matches TRBD1 (5 bases). Trimming took 0 bases from V and 6 from J, leaving 11 bases between them. In germline, CDR1 is GTSNPN, CDR2 SVGIG (reference sequence). The CDR3 totals 13 residues. This CDR3 is CAWSVGGAAEAFF. In DNA, the CDR3 is TGTGCCTGGAGTGTAGGCGGGGCTGCTGAAGCTTTCTTT.

This clonotype appeared many times. J is TRBJ1-1 and V is TRBV20-1, with 9 bases aligning to TRBD1. This CDR3 is 15 amino acids long. CDR1 DFQATT and CDR2 SNEGSKA come from the germline V gene (reference sequence). V was clipped by 6 bases and J by 1 base; unmatched bases: 9. The chain's CDR3 is CSAPIGQGTNTEAFF. Here the CDR3 DNA reads TGCAGTGCCCCAATTGGACAGGGGACGAACACTGAAGCTTTCTTT.

This clonotype was seen only a few times. The chain couples TRBV18 to TRBJ1-4; D is possibly TRBD1 (5 bases). Trimming cost V 4 bases and J 8 bases, with 11 bases left between them. Germline assignment: CDR1 KGHSH and CDR2 LQKENI. The CDR3 consists of 13 residues. The CDR3 is CASSQWDLEKLFF. DNA for the CDR3: TGTGCCAGCTCACAGTGGGACCTCGAAAAACTGTTTTTT.

In this sample, this clonotype turned up many times. This chain links TRBV3-1 with TRBJ2-1; perhaps TRBD2 as D (6 bases). In germline, CDR1 is LGHDT, CDR2 YNNKEL (reference sequence). The germline V and J ends were trimmed by 1 base and 0 bases, with 10 bases remaining between them. The length of the CDR3 is 16 residues. Here the CDR3 DNA reads TGTGCCAGCAGCCAAGGGTTAGCGGACTCCTACAATGAGCAGTTCTTC. As protein: CASSQGLADSYNEQFF.

The table lists this clonotype with a few counts. V usage is TRBV20-1 and J usage is TRBJ1-2; 8 bases agree with TRBD1. The germline gives CDR1 DFQATT, CDR2 SNEGSKA (reference sequence). The trim removed 7 bases at V and 1 base at J, leaving 5 bases unmatched. The CDR3 contains 13 residues. CDR3 bases: TGCAGTGGGACAGGGACCTATAACTATGGCTACACCTTC. It yields the protein CSGTGTYNYGYTF.

This clonotype was seen many times. The V gene is TRBV20-1, the J gene TRBJ2-1; possibly TRBD1 or TRBD2 for D (5 bases each). V lost 3 bases and J lost 0, with 18 bases in between. The CDR3 contains 17 residues. Germline CDR1 DFQATT, CDR2 SNEGSKA (reference sequence). The DNA for the CDR3 is TGCAGTGCTAGTGAACAGGCCGTAACTAGCTCCTACAATGAGCAGTTCTTC. Amino acid sequence: CSASEQAVTSSYNEQFF.

This clonotype was seen ten or more times. The genes are TRBV5-1 and TRBJ2-4; 9 positions match TRBD2. This CDR3 has 17 residues. With 1 base clipped from V and 1 base from J, the junction kept 6 bases outside the gene matches. Germline CDR1 is SGHRS and CDR2 is YFSETQ. CDR3 bases: TGCGCCAGCAGCTTGTTCTTAGCGGGAGATGCCAAAAACATTCAGTACTTC. Its translation is CASSLFLAGDAKNIQYF.

The chain uses TRBV6-1 and TRBJ1-4; D might be TRBD1 (5 bases). V lost 5 bases, J lost 5 bases, and 15 bases lay in between. CDR1 MNHNS and CDR2 SASEGT come from the germline V gene. The length of the CDR3 is 15 residues. The CDR3 DNA is TGTGCCAGCAGTCCCCTCGGGGGGGAAAATGAAAAACTGTTTTTT. Its protein is CASSPLGGENEKLFF.

The sample holds many counts of this clonotype. The chain uses TRBV7-2 and TRBJ2-7; 7 nucleotides align to TRBD1. The trim removed 5 bases at V and 2 bases at J, leaving 6 bases unmatched. CDR1 is SGHTA, CDR2 FQGNSA, per germline. This CDR3 region has 14 residues. The CDR3 coding sequence is TGTGCCAGCAGCCCACAGACAGGGCCCTACGAGCAGTACTTC. As protein: CASSPQTGPYEQYF.

This clonotype was recorded many times. J is TRBJ2-5 and V is TRBV20-1; perhaps TRBD2 as D (5 bases). The CDR3 has 16 amino acids. Trimming took 3 bases from V and 5 from J, leaving 22 bases between them. Germline CDR1 reads DFQATT; CDR2 reads SNEGSKA (reference sequence). For the CDR3, the DNA is TGCAGTGCTAGGGACTCCCGGGGTTTAGCATACGAGACCCAGTACTTC. Translated, it gives CSARDSRGLAYETQYF.

This clonotype was seen more than once but under ten times. The genes are TRBV9 and TRBJ2-1; D unresolved. The CDR3 length is 13 residues. Trimming left V 0 bases short and J 8 bases short, with 9 bases between. Germline V lookup: CDR1 SGDLS, CDR2 YYNGEE. The CDR3 region is CASSVDVTYEQFF. The CDR3 bases are TGTGCCAGCAGCGTAGATGTAACCTATGAGCAGTTCTTC.

The chain is built from TRBV15 and TRBJ2-2; 12 nucleotides align to TRBD2. The germline CDR1 and CDR2 sequences are LNHNV and YYDKDF (reference sequence). This CDR3 spans 18 amino acids. Losses at the gene ends were 4 bases for V and 4 bases for J; bases not matched to a gene: 10. The CDR3 region is CATSKDTSSGRATGELFF. The CDR3 DNA reads as TGTGCCACCAGCAAAGATACCTCTAGCGGGAGGGCCACCGGGGAGCTGTTTTTT.

The sample holds many counts of this clonotype. This chain connects TRBV7-9 to TRBJ1-1; D perhaps matches TRBD1 (6 bases). The CDR3 spans 13 residues. From germline, CDR1 is SEHNR and CDR2 FQNEAQ (reference sequence). Trimming shortened V by 7 bases and J by 1 base, and 10 bases separated the two germline ends. CDR3 sequence (DNA): TGTGCCAGCAAGGAGGGGGGGAACACTGAAGCTTTCTTT. Amino acids: CASKEGGNTEAFF.

The chain employs TRBV11-3 and TRBJ2-1, with 8 positions matching TRBD2. The V gene end was trimmed by 5 bases and the J gene end by 4 bases; junction bases not matched to a gene: 13. From germline, CDR1 is SGHNT and CDR2 YENEEA. This CDR3 is 17 amino acids long. The CDR3 loop reads CASSMSRSGSYYNEQFF. CDR3 nucleotide sequence: TGTGCCAGCAGCATGTCACGGAGCGGGAGCTATTACAATGAGCAGTTCTTC.

This clonotype was detected many times. The chain couples TRBV10-3 to TRBJ2-3; 12 bases line up with TRBD2. V lost 9 bases, J lost 2 bases, and 6 bases stayed unmatched. Germline V gene data show CDR1 as ENHRY and CDR2 as SYGVKD. CDR3 length equals 15 residues. CDR3 sequence (DNA): TGTGCCATTCGACTAGCGGGAGTACACACAGATACGCAGTATTTT. It yields the protein CAIRLAGVHTDTQYF.

This clonotype came up many times. The chain is built from TRBV11-2 and TRBJ2-1; D perhaps matches TRBD2 (5 bases). Germline values: CDR1 SGHAT, CDR2 FQNNGV. CDR3 length equals 14 residues. Trimming cost V 3 bases and J 12 bases, with 18 bases left between them. The CDR3 DNA reads TGTGCCAGCAGCTTCAAACTAGACACTTTCGGGCAGTTCTTC. This translates into CASSFKLDTFGQFF.

The chain uses TRBV6-5 and TRBJ1-5; D is perhaps TRBD1 (5 bases). Germline V gene sequence: CDR1 MNHEY, CDR2 SVGAGI. The CDR3 loop spans 17 amino acids. Trimming pared 0 bases from V and 4 bases from J, leaving 16 bases between. The CDR3 protein is CASSYSASRVGNQPQHF. As DNA, the CDR3 is TGTGCCAGCAGTTACTCAGCGTCCAGGGTAGGAAATCAGCCCCAGCATTTT.

In regard to this clonotype: This could be a read error, since a much larger clone is one nucleotide away. The chain is built from TRBV12-3 or TRBV12-4 and TRBJ1-5, with D hard to call. The CDR3 is 14 amino acids. V lost 5 bases to trimming and J lost 0 bases, with 8 bases between them. As DNA, the CDR3 is TGTGCCAGCAGTGCCCATGGTAGCAATCAGCCCCAGCATTTT. Amino acids: CASSAHGSNQPQHF.

This clonotype occurred many times. V gene TRBV7-2 combines with J gene TRBJ2-5; 11 bases map to TRBD2. The CDR3 sequence is 15 residues long. Trimming at V came to 0 bases and at J to 5 bases, leaving 2 bases not matched to a gene. Germline loops: CDR1 SGHTA, CDR2 FQGNSA. The CDR3 DNA reads as TGTGCCAGCAGCTTAGCGGGACTAGCGGAGGAGACCCAGTACTTC. It encodes CASSLAGLAEETQYF.

This clonotype was counted many times. The chain has TRBV20-1 and TRBJ2-7; 7 bases agree with TRBD2. CDR3 length: 16 residues. Germline V gene lookup returns CDR1 DFQATT and CDR2 SNEGSKA (reference sequence). J gave up 4 bases and V 1 base, and 13 bases lay outside the gene matches. This CDR3 is CSARGAGPGTLYEQYF. The CDR3 nucleotides read TGCAGTGCTAGAGGAGCGGGGCCAGGTACCTTATACGAGCAGTACTTC.

The V gene is TRBV27, the J gene TRBJ2-7, with a possible D match to TRBD1 (6 bases). Trimming stripped 5 bases from V and 2 bases from J, with 16 bases between. This CDR3 is built from 15 residues. CDR1 MNHEY and CDR2 SMNVEV come from the germline V gene (reference sequence). Written as DNA, the CDR3 is TGTGCCAGCAGTCCTACAGGGCCCCCACCCTACGAGCAGTACTTC. Translating it yields CASSPTGPPPYEQYF.

This clonotype has just a few counts. The rearrangement uses TRBV6-2 or TRBV6-3 and TRBJ1-5; D unresolved. The CDR3 spans 15 residues. The V end lost 5 bases, the J end lost 4 bases, and 15 bases lay between the germline ends. Germline V lookup: CDR1 MNHEY, CDR2 SVGEGT. The CDR3 spells CASSRSGGRNQPQHF. The CDR3 coding sequence is TGTGCCAGCAGTCGTTCGGGAGGGAGAAATCAGCCCCAGCATTTT.

This clonotype has only a few counts. The genes are TRBV6-2 or TRBV6-3 and TRBJ1-5; D might be TRBD1 (6 bases). The CDR3 consists of 16 residues. Trimming left V 7 bases short and J 3 bases short, with 19 bases between. The germline V gene encodes CDR1 MNHEY and CDR2 SVGEGT. Written as DNA, the CDR3 is TGTGCCAGCACCAGGGGCAGGGCGGGAACCAATCAGCCCCAGCATTTT. Protein sequence: CASTRGRAGTNQPQHF.

The chain is built from TRBV9 and TRBJ2-3, with unresolved D. This CDR3 is built from 17 residues. V shed 0 bases and J shed 1 base, with 15 bases lying between them. Germline V gives CDR1 SGDLS, CDR2 YYNGEE. Here the CDR3 reads CASSVGELKIGTDTQYF. CDR3 nucleotides: TGTGCCAGCAGCGTAGGAGAATTAAAGATTGGCACAGATACGCAGTATTTT.

V is TRBV4-1 and J is TRBJ2-1; possibly TRBD1 for D (6 bases). The CDR3 runs to 15 residues. The V and J ends lost 4 bases and 2 bases respectively, with 12 bases between them. Germline V gives CDR1 MGHRA, CDR2 YSYEKL. CDR3 region: CASSLIGGTYNEQFF. CDR3 DNA sequence: TGCGCCAGCAGCCTAATAGGGGGAACCTACAATGAGCAGTTCTTC.

Notes on this clonotype: A much bigger clone sits one base away, suggesting this may be a read error. This sequence joins TRBV20-1 and TRBJ2-3; the match to TRBD2 covers 13 bases. The V gene's germline CDR1 is DFQATT and CDR2 SNEGSKA (reference sequence). The CDR3 extends over 15 amino acids. DNA for the CDR3: TGCAGTGCGATTAGGACTAGCGGGGGCACAGGTACGCAGTATTTT. Amino acid sequence: CSAIRTSGGTGTQYF.

This clonotype was detected only a few times. This chain links TRBV6-2 or TRBV6-3 with TRBJ2-1; 10 bases line up with TRBD2. CDR3 size: 14 residues. Unmatched junction bases numbered 9, after V lost 6 bases and J lost 10 bases. Germline CDR1 MNHEY, CDR2 SVGEGT. CDR3 residues: CASREGLALYEQFF. CDR3 bases: TGTGCCAGCAGGGAGGGACTAGCGCTTTACGAGCAGTTCTTC.